A single count supports the clone carrying this T cell receptor (beta chain). It was with a sample-barcoded 5' primer and a J-beta primer mix that a second PCR of roughly 6 to 12 cycles was run. TCRdb recomputed calls from the 5' RACE reads with MiXCR, one row per CDR3 protein. The sample includes about 1.4 million distinct CDR3 sequences, approximately 59% of them seen just once. This record comes from a study of blood T cells in healthy people across ages. CDR3 length: 20 residues. V dropped 2 bases and J dropped 0; count of bases not matched to a gene: 11. Germline V gene sequence: CDR1 LGHDT, CDR2 YNNKEL (reference sequence).

The source material was blood. The chain is built from TRBV3-1 and TRBJ2-3; TRBD2 matches at 13 bases. The clonotype was recovered from a young man in good health. The CDR3 DNA reads as TGTGCCAGCAGCCAACATCCGGGACTAGCGGGGCCAACTAGCACAGATACGCAGTATTTT. Translating gives CASSQHPGLAGPTSTDTQYF.